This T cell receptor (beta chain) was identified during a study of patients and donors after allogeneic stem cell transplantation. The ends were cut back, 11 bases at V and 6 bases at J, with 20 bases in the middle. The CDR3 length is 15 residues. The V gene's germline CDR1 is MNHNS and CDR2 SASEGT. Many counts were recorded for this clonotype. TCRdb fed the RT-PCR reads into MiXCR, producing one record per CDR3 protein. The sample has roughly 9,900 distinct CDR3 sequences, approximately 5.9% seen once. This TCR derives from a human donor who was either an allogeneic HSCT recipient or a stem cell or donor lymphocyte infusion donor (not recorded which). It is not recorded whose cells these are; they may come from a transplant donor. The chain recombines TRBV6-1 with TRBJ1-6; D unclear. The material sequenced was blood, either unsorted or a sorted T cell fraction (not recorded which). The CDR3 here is CAGGWASLSNSPLHF. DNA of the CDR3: TGTGCCGGAGGTTGGGCATCCCTCAGTAATTCACCCCTCCACTTT.